This T cell receptor (beta chain) was found in a study of shared clonotypes between healthy human individuals. The study's findings and limits: Several donors held about 4.5% of naive CD4 clonotypes in common.

Using immunoSEQ multiplex PCR, the repertoire was profiled, and TCRdb retains in-frame clones only, with some absent. The sample contains millions of clones, approximately 95% of which appear only once. CDR1 is SNHLY and CDR2 is FYNNEI in the germline V gene. The CDR3 is 13 residues long. A note on this clone: No antigen is known for it.

The receptor was derived from a man between 18 and 29 years old in good health. Sequenced sample: naive CD4+ T cells sorted from blood. Subset reported: CD45RA+ positively selected. The chain couples TRBV2 to TRBJ2-7, with TRBD1 matching over 7 bases. This CDR3 reads CANRGPSLYEQYF. The CDR3 nucleotides read TGTGCGAACAGGGGTCCATCTCTTTACGAGCAGTACTTC.